This entry concerns a single T cell receptor (beta chain). No cognate antigen has been identified for it. No much larger clonotype is one base removed from it; base qualities were not supplied. The junction shows trimming of 4 bases on V and 3 bases on J, and the gene matches do not reach 4 bases of it. The CDR3, from cysteine to phenylalanine, totals 14 residues. Solely the CDR3 DNA is kept, with 42 bases framed from the first base. Taken from the germline V gene, the CDR1 and CDR2 loops are SGHTA and FQGTGA. This entry is derived from a study of shared clonotypes between healthy human individuals (dated by TCRdb to 2020 to 2021). In the study overall: A couple of women and a few men aged 18 to 49 years were included in the cohort. Per donor, three plates each were used for CD4 naive and CD4 memory, two for CD8 naive, and one for CD8 memory. To increase sequencing depth and limit assay-specific biases, TCR repertoire library preparation and sequencing were carried out by different laboratories using diverse techniques. The study deeply sequenced blood TCR repertoires of about 5 healthy adults to estimate repertoire size and the extent of clonotype sharing between individuals. Between about 0.8 and 8.9 billion PBMCs per donor were obtained by leukapheresis. The paper as a whole reports these results and caveats: Compared with non-shared clonotypes, the clonotypes found in all four sorted-subset donors had higher generation probabilities. Larger estimated clonotype richness was generally found for naive subsets than for memory subsets. Sampling was restricted to blood, and TCR repertoires in tissues likely differ from the TCR repertoires found in blood. The genetic and exposure-history diversity represented was limited by the small number of donors. Sharing across a handful of donors was observed for roughly 5.4% of naive CD4, 3.5% of naive CD8, about 2.3% of memory CD4, and about 0.4% of memory CD8 clonotypes. Based on pairwise subsampling, the degree of clonotype sharing among donors was expected to be affected by sequencing depth. Incomplete sequencing was indicated by rarefaction of sorted-subset datasets, despite the large sequencing depth.

Using the deep immunoSEQ assay, multiplex PCR amplified TCR CDR3 regions from genomic DNA. Extracted genomic DNA from each cell subset was spread evenly across all wells of several immunoSEQ 96-well plates, with each plate serving as a replicate. For sorted subsets, each replicate PCR was loaded with roughly 190 ng genomic DNA, equivalent to 30,000 or so T cell genomes. Purified libraries were quantified with a Qubit 3.0 fluorometer, sized on a Bioanalyzer 2100, and re-quantified with the KAPA Library Quantification kit. A separate single-read 150-cycle Illumina NextSeq 550 flow cell was used to sequence each immunoSEQ 96-well plate. Per the authors' processing: Because the immunoSEQ output held only junctional sequences and lacked quality scores, the filtering could not match the filtering applied to full-length reads. Sequences were annotated with PyIR, a Python wrapper for IgBLAST v1.9, and V/J genes and CDR3 were assigned using IMGT germline references. Reads were removed for weak V/J assignments (E-value above 1e-6), missing CDR3, stop codons, out-of-frame junctions, or ambiguous translated residues. V3J clonotypes were defined as sequences sharing the same inferred V gene, J gene, and CDR3 amino acid sequence. To compute the percentage overlap between repertoires, the number of shared unique clonotypes was divided by the size of the smaller repertoire. Three approaches were used to assess repertoire richness: RTK rarefaction, the Chao1 estimator, and Recon v2.1 estimates of unobserved clonotypes. OLGA was used to compute generation probabilities for all TCRbeta clonotypes that the gDNA method yielded from a few donors. The table comes from immuneACCESS by way of TCRdb, which keeps in-frame sequences with V and J called. Part of the clones is missing from these tables; in studies checked, under half for an unresolved V gene and the rest for unknown reasons. D and trimming were read from the DNA, whereas the V and J calls and clone size are those reported in that table. Present in this sample are 2.3 million or so clones, more than 80% of which were seen just once. The ten largest clones capture under 0.45% of the sample.

The donors were healthy, HIV-negative adults who had no recently reported acute infections or vaccinations. Every donor was a Caucasian adult living in Nashville, Tennessee, USA. Magnetic negative selection was used to enrich CD4+ T cells, after which naive cells were positively selected on CD45RA and the negative fraction became the memory subset. Blood was obtained by leukapheresis, after which PBMCs were separated by Ficoll-Histopaque density gradient centrifugation and cryopreserved in liquid nitrogen vapor phase. Analytical flow cytometry was used to check the purity and quantity of each magnetically sorted T cell population. Genomic DNA was isolated from each sorted fraction and quantified by UV absorbance on a Nanodrop 2000c.

The sequence is built from TRBV7-3 and TRBJ2-3; 7 bases in the junction line up with TRBD1. The sample taken for sequencing was naive CD4+ T cells from PBMCs. The label giving this sample's cell subset or site can be read as: CD45RA+ positively selected. The receptor's source is a young man in good health. Some clones in this sample may be carry-over from other donors' samples. The CDR3 protein: CASSSNRGTDTQYF. The sequenced DNA: TGTGCCAGCAGCTCTAACAGGGGTACAGATACGCAGTATTTT.